This T cell receptor (beta chain) was sequenced for a study of neurological immune-mediated disorders. Unsorted libraries used 2 million PBMCs kept at -80 degrees C. This clonotype was detected many times. TCRdb reprocessed the 5' RACE reads via MiXCR and lists one record per CDR3 protein. The sample records about 59,000 distinct CDR3 sequences, roughly 12% being singletons. CDR3 length equals 15 residues. The V and J ends lost 5 bases and 4 bases, in that order; junction bases with no gene match: 7. Germline CDR1 reads LNHNV; CDR2 reads YYDKDF (reference sequence). This TCR was sampled from an older woman with HTLV-1-associated myelopathy (HAM/TSP). This sequence joins TRBV15 and TRBJ2-2; the match to TRBD2 covers 7 bases. The sample comprised PBMCs. CDR3 region: CATSSGWGGTGELFF. The CDR3 bases are TGTGCCACCAGCTCGGGGTGGGGGGGCACCGGGGAGCTGTTTTTT.